This TCR beta chain was found in a study of blood T cell repertoires in COVID-19. Whole-study context: COVID-19 samples collected from the United States, Italy and Spain covered acute and convalescent phases. Sources were T cells, B-cell-depleted T cells, or PBMCs; the material itself was cDNA or gDNA.

There are 13 residues in the CDR3. Trimming left V 6 bases short and J 4 bases short, with 10 bases between. Authors' data handling: Quantification of nucleated cells was approximated via reference gene primer amplification. Only in-frame clones appear in the TCRdb table, and some are missing; sequencing was by immunoSEQ multiplex PCR. Clone size and V and J calls were adopted from that table, with D and trimming inferred from the DNA. The data hold 200,000 to 250,000 clones, with roughly 87% observed a single time. This sequence was found in a man between 18 and 35 years old with active or convalescent COVID-19. Source material: peripheral blood. The chain couples TRBV12-3 or TRBV12-4 to TRBJ1-5; the D gene is possibly TRBD1 (5 bases). CDR3 protein: CASRLQDNQPQHF. The DNA of the CDR3 is TGTGCCAGCAGACTACAGGATAATCAGCCCCAGCATTTT.